A single sample is the source of the 29 T cell receptor beta chains below, sequenced in a study of blood T cells in healthy people across ages. A sample-barcoded 5' primer and a J-beta primer mix were used in a second PCR of about 6 to 11 cycles. In TCRdb, the 5' RACE reads were re-called with MiXCR into one record per CDR3 protein. Of about 900,000 distinct CDR3 sequences in the sample, under 80% were seen once. The sample was blood. These receptors originate from a man aged 30-40 years in good health.

This clonotype came up once. The rearrangement joins TRBV7-9 to TRBJ2-3; D is possibly TRBD1 (5 bases). Germline assignment: CDR1 SEHNR and CDR2 FQNEAQ (reference sequence). The V gene lost 6 bases and the J gene lost 1 base, with 17 bases spanning the gap. CDR3 length: 16 amino acids. For the CDR3, the DNA is TGTGCCAGCAGACGACAGTTCCTTCGGGGCACAGATACGCAGTATTTT. It translates to CASRRQFLRGTDTQYF.

V usage is TRBV9 and J usage is TRBJ2-4, with D possibly matching TRBD1 (5 bases). CDR1 SGDLS and CDR2 YYNGEE come from the germline V gene. V was pared by 1 base and J by 13 bases, with 24 bases between. The CDR3 extends over 16 amino acids. CDR3 sequence reads: CASSVTQGDYLSEQYF. CDR3 bases: TGTGCCAGCAGCGTAACACAAGGGGATTATTTGTCTGAGCAGTACTTC. Supplemented by reference TRBV9 and TRBJ2-4, the full variable domain reads DSGVTQTPKHLITATGQRVTLRCSPRSGDLSVYWYQQSLDQGLQFLIQYYNGEERAKGNILERFSAQQFPDLHSELNLSSLELGDSALYFCASSVTQGDYLSEQYFGAGTRLSVL.

The rearrangement joins TRBV4-2 to TRBJ2-7, with D perhaps matching TRBD2 (6 bases). This CDR3 region has 12 residues. Germline CDR1 LGHNA, CDR2 YNFKEQ. Deletions cut 6 bases from V and 5 bases from J, with 11 bases between. CDR3 coding DNA: TGTGCCAGCAGTAGGGACTTTAACGAGCAGTACTTC. This sequence encodes CASSRDFNEQYF.

The CDR3 loop is CASSYSGRSTHGYTF. DNA of the CDR3: TGTGCCAGCAGTTACTCGGGCAGGTCTACCCATGGCTACACCTTC. The V call is TRBV6-5, the J call TRBJ1-2; no clear D gene. This CDR3 spans 15 amino acids. The V gene lost 0 bases and the J gene lost 6 bases, with 14 bases spanning the gap. Looked up from germline, CDR1 is MNHEY and CDR2 is SVGAGI.

The genes are TRBV7-3 and TRBJ2-5; the D is unclear. CDR1 is SGHTA and CDR2 is FQGTGA in the germline V gene. V was pared by 0 bases and J by 4 bases, with 6 bases between. The CDR3 is 13 residues long. Written as DNA, the CDR3 is TGTGCCAGCAGCTTAACGATCGTAGAGACCCAGTACTTC. Translation: CASSLTIVETQYF.

This sequence joins TRBV12-3 or TRBV12-4 and TRBJ2-4; 8 bases fit TRBD2. CDR3 length: 19 residues. J lost 2 bases, V lost 3 bases, and 15 bases had no gene match. In nucleotides, the CDR3 is TGTGCCAGCAGTTTTAGCGGGGACATACTAGGCGGAACCAAAAACATTCAGTACTTC. This gives the protein CASSFSGDILGGTKNIQYF.

The chain carries TRBV2 and TRBJ1-2, with D possibly matching TRBD1 (6 bases). Germline assignment: CDR1 SNHLY and CDR2 FYNNEI. CDR3 length: 14 residues. V was pared by 4 bases and J by 4 bases, with 13 bases between. The CDR3 region is CASSGAGAFYGYTF. For the CDR3, the DNA is TGTGCCAGCAGTGGGGCAGGGGCTTTCTATGGCTACACCTTC.

This chain connects TRBV4-3 to TRBJ1-4; D call uncertain. V was cut by 0 bases and J by 0 bases, with 14 bases left in between. Germline CDR1 LGHNA, CDR2 YSLEER. There are 18 residues in the CDR3. The chain's CDR3 is CASSQDGRTEATNEKLFF. The CDR3 bases are TGCGCCAGCAGCCAAGATGGAAGGACGGAAGCAACTAATGAAAAACTGTTTTTT.

The chain uses TRBV20-1 and TRBJ2-6; D is uncertain. V lost 4 bases to trimming and J lost 1 base, with 8 bases between them. There are 14 residues in the CDR3. The germline gives CDR1 DFQATT, CDR2 SNEGSKA (reference sequence). CDR3: CSATHHSGANVLTF. CDR3 DNA sequence: TGCAGTGCTACCCACCATTCTGGGGCCAACGTCCTGACTTTC.

The gene calls are TRBV4-3 and TRBJ2-3, with D possibly being TRBD2 (6 bases). This CDR3 spans 17 amino acids. Trimming removed 1 base at V and 1 base at J, with 15 bases between. Germline assignment: CDR1 LGHNA and CDR2 YSLEER. The DNA of the CDR3 is TGCGCCAGCAGCCAAGCTCTCCCCAGCGGGCGCACAGATACGCAGTATTTT. Translated: CASSQALPSGRTDTQYF.

This chain uses TRBV4-3 with TRBJ2-7; the D call may be TRBD1 or TRBD2 (5 bases each). The CDR3 sequence is 16 residues long. V lost 0 bases and J lost 2, with 14 bases in between. The germline V gene has CDR1 LGHNA and CDR2 YSLEER. As DNA, the CDR3 is TGCGCCAGCAGCCAAGATGGAGAGGGGAGACCCTACGAGCAGTACTTC. Translated, it gives CASSQDGEGRPYEQYF.

This chain links TRBV30 with TRBJ1-1; 11 nucleotides match TRBD1. Germline CDR1 GTSNPN, CDR2 SVGIG (reference sequence). CDR3 length equals 11 residues. V shed 5 bases, J shed 10 bases, and the junction held 3 bases outside the gene matches. As DNA, the CDR3 is TGTGCCTGGGGGACAGGGGGAAGAGCTTTCTTT. Protein sequence: CAWGTGGRAFF.

The chain combines TRBV11-2 with TRBJ1-2; D ambiguous. There are 17 residues in the CDR3. Germline V gives CDR1 SGHAT, CDR2 FQNNGV. V lost 5 bases and J lost 0, with 19 bases in between. CDR3 DNA: TGTGCCAGCAGCCCCCTAGATCGGGGTAATACTAACTATGGCTACACCTTC. This translates into CASSPLDRGNTNYGYTF.

V is TRBV28 and J is TRBJ1-2; D might be TRBD1 (6 bases). The CDR3 is 14 residues long. Germline V gene data show CDR1 as MDHEN and CDR2 as SYDVKM. V gave up 2 bases and J gave up 4 bases, with 11 bases separating them. The CDR3: CASSLQGTVYGYTF. CDR3 in DNA: TGTGCCAGCAGTTTACAGGGGACGGTCTATGGCTACACCTTC.

This sequence joins TRBV5-1 and TRBJ2-7; D might be TRBD1 or TRBD2, each matching 5 bases. The end of the DNA fits TRBJ2-5 better, so the J call may be wrong. The germline CDR1 and CDR2 sequences are SGHRS and YFSETQ. CDR3 length: 15 residues. The CDR3 reads CASGREIGAQETQYF. The DNA for the CDR3 is TGCGCCAGCGGCCGGGAAATAGGGGCCCAAGAGACCCAGTACTTC.

The rearrangement uses TRBV7-3 and TRBJ2-1, with a tentative D call TRBD2 (6 bases). V shed 0 bases and J shed 10 bases, with 10 bases lying between them. This CDR3 has 13 residues. Germline CDR1 is SGHTA and CDR2 is FQGTGA. CDR3 loop: CASSLTDSGEQFF. The CDR3 region has the DNA TGTGCCAGCAGCTTAACAGATAGCGGCGAGCAGTTCTTC.

The V call is TRBV29-1, the J call TRBJ1-1; D is ambiguous. CDR1 and CDR2 (germline): SQVTM, ANQGSEA. V was pared by 1 base and J by 5 bases, with 5 bases between. The CDR3 consists of 11 residues. The DNA for the CDR3 is TGCAGCGTTGAAGTGCGTACTGAAGCTTTCTTT. It translates to CSVEVRTEAFF.

There are a few counts of this clonotype. The chain carries TRBV7-9 and TRBJ2-7; D not certain. V lost 5 bases, J lost 2 bases, and 10 bases lay in between. CDR3 length equals 13 residues. Germline V CDR1 and CDR2: SEHNR, FQNEAQ (reference sequence). CDR3 sequence reads: CASSVDVAYEQYF. Written as DNA, the CDR3 is TGTGCCAGCAGCGTAGATGTCGCCTACGAGCAGTACTTC.

Of note for this clonotype: Being one base from a much bigger clone, this may be a read error. DNA of the CDR3: TGTGCCAGCAGGCCTAGCGGGGGGGCCTACGTGCAGTACTTC. This encodes CASRPSGGAYVQYF. The V and J genes are TRBV7-2 and TRBJ2-4; 12 bases align to TRBD2. The CDR3 extends over 14 amino acids. Germline assignment: CDR1 SGHTA and CDR2 FQGNSA. V gave up 6 bases and J gave up 13 bases; unmatched junction bases: 10. Complete variable domain (other parts from reference TRBV7-2 and TRBJ2-4): GAGVSQSPSNKVTEKGKDVELRCDPISGHTALYWYRQSLGQGLEFLIYFQGNSAPDKSGLPSDRFSAERTGGSVSTLTIQRTQQEDSAVYLCASRPSGGAYVQYFGAGTRLSVL.

The chain has TRBV12-5 and TRBJ2-7; D ambiguous. The last part of the DNA fits TRBJ2-5 better; the J call may be wrong. Germline V gene data show CDR1 as LGHNT and CDR2 as FRNRAP. The length of the CDR3 is 12 residues. As DNA, the CDR3 is TGTGCTAGTGGTGACGGAAGAGAGACCCAGTACTTC. Amino acid sequence: CASGDGRETQYF.

The chain is built from TRBV4-3 and TRBJ1-2; D not resolved. The CDR3 loop spans 15 amino acids. The V and J ends lost 1 base and 4 bases respectively, with 13 bases between them. Germline V gene sequence: CDR1 LGHNA, CDR2 YSLEER. The CDR3 is CASSQGLGQSYGYTF. The CDR3, as DNA: TGCGCCAGCAGCCAAGGATTAGGGCAGAGCTATGGCTACACCTTC.

CDR3 loop: CASSLAREHHYGYTF. CDR3 in DNA: TGTGCCAGCAGCTTAGCGCGCGAACACCACTATGGCTACACCTTC. The V call is TRBV7-9, the J call TRBJ1-2; D is undetermined. This CDR3 has 15 amino acids. V was clipped by 0 bases and J by 3 bases, with 11 bases between them. Looked up from germline, CDR1 is SEHNR and CDR2 is FQNEAQ (reference sequence).

A few counts support this clonotype. This sequence joins TRBV14 and TRBJ2-7; tentative D call: TRBD2 (5 bases). CDR1 and CDR2 (germline): SGHDN, FVKESK. V was trimmed by 2 bases and J by 3 bases, leaving 20 bases between them. The CDR3 runs to 17 residues. The CDR3 is CASSQWGGGSYGYEQYF. The CDR3 bases are TGTGCCAGCAGCCAATGGGGTGGCGGGTCTTACGGCTACGAGCAGTACTTC.

This clonotype was counted between two and nine times. The rearrangement links TRBV7-2 to TRBJ2-5; TRBD2 matches 7 bases. The J call may not be correct, given that the DNA end is closer to TRBJ2-7. CDR1 SGHTA and CDR2 FQGNSA come from the germline V gene. This CDR3 has 15 residues. The CDR3, as DNA: TGTGCCAGCAGCCTTCCGGGGGGTCGGGCCTACGAGCAGTACTTC. Protein: CASSLPGGRAYEQYF.

The V call is TRBV6-5, the J call TRBJ2-5; weak D call: TRBD2 (6 bases). Trimming took off 6 bases at V and 11 bases at J, with 25 bases between the two ends. The germline V gene has CDR1 MNHEY and CDR2 SVGAGI. The CDR3 runs to 15 residues. The CDR3 protein is CASRRDFFVKNEQYF. The CDR3 bases are TGTGCCAGCAGACGGGACTTTTTCGTCAAAAATGAGCAGTACTTC.

The table lists this clonotype with a few counts. V is TRBV29-1 and J is TRBJ2-1, with D possibly matching TRBD2 (6 bases). V lost 4 bases to trimming and J lost 9 bases, with 13 bases between them. Germline CDR1 is SQVTM and CDR2 is ANQGSEA. This CDR3 is built from 12 residues. The CDR3 DNA sequence: TGCAGCGTTGGGGGGGATTTGGGTGAGCAGTTCTTC. This encodes CSVGGDLGEQFF.

The rearrangement joins TRBV10-3 to TRBJ1-5; 8 nucleotides line up with TRBD1. The CDR3 extends over 14 amino acids. V was pared by 5 bases and J by 1 base, with 1 base of the junction left unmatched. Germline V gives CDR1 ENHRY, CDR2 SYGVKD. CDR3 in DNA: TGTGCCATCAGTAGGACAGGGAGCAATCAGCCCCAGCATTTT. Its translation: CAISRTGSNQPQHF.

J is TRBJ2-1 and V is TRBV11-2, with D perhaps TRBD2 (7 bases). The V gene's germline CDR1 is SGHAT and CDR2 FQNNGV. The V gene lost 7 bases and the J gene lost 6 bases, with 22 bases spanning the gap. The CDR3 consists of 16 residues. CDR3 in amino acids: CASNSPWGGGLNEQFF. The CDR3 nucleotides read TGTGCCAGCAACTCCCCATGGGGGGGGGGCCTCAATGAGCAGTTCTTC.

The chain links TRBV10-3 to TRBJ2-3; TRBD2 matches at 7 bases. The germline V gene has CDR1 ENHRY and CDR2 SYGVKD. V gave up 10 bases and J gave up 2 bases; unmatched junction bases: 9. This CDR3 spans 14 amino acids. CDR3 sequence reads: CASRGGVDTDTQYF. The CDR3, as DNA: TGTGCCAGCCGTGGGGGGGTGGACACAGATACGCAGTATTTT.